This T cell receptor beta chain was obtained from a study of T cell changes during pregnancy in multiple sclerosis. Clones were sequenced by immunoSEQ multiplex PCR, and TCRdb holds only the in-frame ones, with some missing. The table shows about 83,000 clones, with about 89% occurring only once. This specimen was PBMCs, taken in the first trimester of pregnancy. The sequence derives from a female donor in good health, serving as a control in a pregnancy study. Some clones in this sample may be carry-over from other donors' samples.

The CDR3 loop reads CASSAQTASYEQYF. The CDR3 region has the DNA TGTGCCAGCAGCGCCCAGACAGCCTCCTACGAGCAGTACTTC. The chain carries TRBV7-8 and TRBJ2-7; tentatively, D is TRBD1 (5 bases). V lost 5 bases to trimming and J lost 0 bases, with 11 bases between them. In germline, CDR1 is SGHVS, CDR2 FQNEAQ. CDR3 length: 14 residues.